This TCR beta chain was captured by sequencing in a study of response to subunit inactivated influenza vaccine. Notes on the study in general: Seasonal influenza vaccination, on each occasion, was suggested by the authors to recruit few new T cells.

Details on this clonotype: Its matching antigen is unknown.

Germline V gives CDR1 SEHNR, CDR2 FQNEAQ (reference sequence). J gave up 5 bases and V 5 bases, and 12 bases lay outside the gene matches. CDR3 size: 15 residues. Each CDR3 protein is one row after TCRdb ran MiXCR on the RT-PCR reads. The table records 540,000 or so distinct CDR3 sequences, roughly 13% of them present only once. The sample was PBMCs from blood, taken more than 35 days after vaccination. The sequence was obtained from a man in his fifties or sixties who received an inactivated influenza vaccine. The chain uses TRBV7-9 and TRBJ2-7; 7 nucleotides match TRBD1. The CDR3 spells CASSNRDRVGNEQYF. Here the CDR3 DNA reads TGTGCCAGCAGCAACCGAGACAGGGTCGGGAACGAGCAGTACTTC.